This TCR beta chain was observed in a study of blood T cell repertoires in COVID-19. Germline loops: CDR1 MGHRA, CDR2 YSYEKL. The CDR3 sequence is 16 residues long. V was shortened by 1 base and J by 1 base, with 13 bases between the two germline ends. Sequencing used immunoSEQ multiplex PCR; TCRdb keeps in-frame clones, though not all of them. The profile shows some 200,000 clones, more than 70% of them singletons. The rearrangement joins TRBV4-1 to TRBJ1-1; D is undetermined. Specimen: peripheral blood. The sequence was collected from a human donor in a cohort sampled during active COVID-19. This chain's CDR3 is CASSQVLAASNTEAFF. The CDR3 bases are TGCGCCAGCAGCCAAGTTTTGGCAGCGTCGAACACTGAAGCTTTCTTT.